This TCR beta chain was identified in a study of OX40 agonist ivuxolimab in advanced cancers. Findings and caveats of the study: Among the nonresponders, some also had low normalized T-cell clonal expansion.

Clones were sequenced by immunoSEQ multiplex PCR, and TCRdb holds only the in-frame ones, with some missing. The sample lists tens of thousands of clones, about 85% occurring once. A note on this clone: Its antigen is not identified.

This CDR3 spans 12 amino acids. Trimming removed 0 bases from V and 1 base from J, with 3 bases in between. Germline V gene sequence: CDR1 GTSNPN, CDR2 SVGIG (reference sequence). The rearrangement joins TRBV30 to TRBJ1-2; D is uncertain. The TCR sequence derives from an adult with an advanced solid tumor such as melanoma, head and neck, liver or kidney cancer. Sequencing was performed on CD4+ or CD8+ T cells sorted from blood, taken in a trial of the OX40 agonist ivuxolimab. CDR3 region: CAWSVSNYGYTF. The CDR3 region has the DNA TGTGCCTGGAGTGTGAGTAACTATGGCTACACCTTC.